The TCR beta chain under discussion was sequenced for a study of T cell changes during pregnancy in multiple sclerosis. The assay was immunoSEQ multiplex PCR, and TCRdb's table has in-frame clones only and misses some. The profile covers around 130,000 clones, with approximately 93% appearing a single time and roughly 6.2% taken by the ten largest. V lost 5 bases and J 0 bases, leaving 8 bases between the germline ends. Germline V gene lookup returns CDR1 LNHNV and CDR2 YYDKDF (reference sequence). The CDR3 runs to 15 residues. The receptor was derived from a female donor with multiple sclerosis, enrolled in a pregnancy study. The specimen was peripheral blood, collected before pregnancy. J is TRBJ1-6 and V is TRBV15; D is unclear. CDR3 bases: TGTGCCACCAGCCCACTTCTCTCCTATAATTCACCCCTCCACTTT. Translating gives CATSPLLSYNSPLHF.